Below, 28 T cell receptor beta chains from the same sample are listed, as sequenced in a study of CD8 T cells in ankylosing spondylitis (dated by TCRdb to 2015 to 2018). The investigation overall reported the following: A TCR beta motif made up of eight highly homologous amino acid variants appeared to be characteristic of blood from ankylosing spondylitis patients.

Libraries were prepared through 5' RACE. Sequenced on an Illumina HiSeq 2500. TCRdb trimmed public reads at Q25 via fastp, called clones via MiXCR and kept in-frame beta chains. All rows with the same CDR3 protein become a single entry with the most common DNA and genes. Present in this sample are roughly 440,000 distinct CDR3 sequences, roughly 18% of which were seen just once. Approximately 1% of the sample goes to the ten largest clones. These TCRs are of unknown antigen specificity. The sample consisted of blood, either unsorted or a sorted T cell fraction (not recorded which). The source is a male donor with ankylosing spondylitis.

Here the CDR3 DNA reads TGCAGTGCTAGAGCAAAACAGGAATTTAGCAATCAGCCCCAGCATTTT. Amino acid sequence: CSARAKQEFSNQPQHF. The chain links TRBV20-1 to TRBJ1-5; D perhaps matches TRBD1 (5 bases). Looked up from germline, CDR1 is DFQATT and CDR2 is SNEGSKA (reference sequence). The CDR3 contains 16 residues. V was cut by 1 base and J by 0 bases, with 13 bases left in between.

DNA of the CDR3: TGTGCCAGCAGTGCCCAGGGGGTTAAGGGCTATGGCTACACCTTC. Amino acids: CASSAQGVKGYGYTF. V usage is TRBV6-1 and J usage is TRBJ1-2; 7 bases agree with TRBD1. V shed 4 bases and J 4 bases; nucleotides not matched to a gene: 9. The CDR3 is 15 amino acids. Germline-derived CDR1 and CDR2 are MNHNS and SASEGT.

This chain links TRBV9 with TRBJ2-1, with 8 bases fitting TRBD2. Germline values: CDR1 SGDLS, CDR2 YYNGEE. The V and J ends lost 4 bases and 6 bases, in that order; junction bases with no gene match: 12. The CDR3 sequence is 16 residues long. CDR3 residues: CASSSWKRESINEQFF. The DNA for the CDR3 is TGTGCCAGCAGCTCCTGGAAGCGGGAGTCGATCAATGAGCAGTTCTTC.

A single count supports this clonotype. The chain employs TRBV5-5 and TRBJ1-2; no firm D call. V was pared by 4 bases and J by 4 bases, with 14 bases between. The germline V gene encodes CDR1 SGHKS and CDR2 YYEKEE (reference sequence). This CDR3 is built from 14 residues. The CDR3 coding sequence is TGTGCCAGCAGCCCCGACGGAATGATCTATGGCTACACCTTC. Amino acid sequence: CASSPDGMIYGYTF.

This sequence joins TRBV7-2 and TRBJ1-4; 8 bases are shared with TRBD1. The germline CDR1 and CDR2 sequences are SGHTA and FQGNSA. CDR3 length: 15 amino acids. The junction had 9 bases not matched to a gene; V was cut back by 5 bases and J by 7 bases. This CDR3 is CASSIAGTGGEKLFF. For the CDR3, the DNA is TGTGCCAGCAGCATCGCGGGGACAGGTGGTGAAAAACTGTTTTTT.

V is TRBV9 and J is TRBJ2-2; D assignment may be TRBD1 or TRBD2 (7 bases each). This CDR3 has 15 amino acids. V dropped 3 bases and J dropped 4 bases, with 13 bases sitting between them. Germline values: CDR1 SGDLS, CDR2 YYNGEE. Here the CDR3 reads CASSAGGDSTGELFF. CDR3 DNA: TGTGCCAGCAGCGCAGGGGGGGACTCCACCGGGGAGCTGTTTTTT.

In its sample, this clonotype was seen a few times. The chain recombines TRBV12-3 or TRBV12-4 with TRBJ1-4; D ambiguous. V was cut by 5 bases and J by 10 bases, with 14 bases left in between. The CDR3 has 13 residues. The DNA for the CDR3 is TGTGCCAGCAGTGATACTAGCGCCAGAAAACTGTTTTTT. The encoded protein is CASSDTSARKLFF.

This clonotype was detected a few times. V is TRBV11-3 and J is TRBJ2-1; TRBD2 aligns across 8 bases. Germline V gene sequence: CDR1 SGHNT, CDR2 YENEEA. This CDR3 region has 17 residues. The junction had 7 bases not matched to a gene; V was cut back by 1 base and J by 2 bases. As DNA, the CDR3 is TGTGCCAGCAGCTTAGGGGGGGGTAGCGGGGCCTACAATGAGCAGTTCTTC. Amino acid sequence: CASSLGGGSGAYNEQFF.

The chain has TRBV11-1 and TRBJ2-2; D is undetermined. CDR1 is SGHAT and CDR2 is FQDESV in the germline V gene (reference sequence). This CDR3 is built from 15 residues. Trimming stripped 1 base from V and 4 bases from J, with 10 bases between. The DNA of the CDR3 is TGTGCCAGCAGCTTAGGGGGTATACGCACCGGGGAGCTGTTTTTT. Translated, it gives CASSLGGIRTGELFF. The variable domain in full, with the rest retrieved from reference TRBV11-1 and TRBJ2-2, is EAEVAQSPRYKITEKSQAVAFWCDPISGHATLYWYRQILGQGPELLVQFQDESVVDDSQLPKDRFSAERLKGVDSTLKIQPAELGDSAMYLCASSLGGIRTGELFFGEGSRLTVL.

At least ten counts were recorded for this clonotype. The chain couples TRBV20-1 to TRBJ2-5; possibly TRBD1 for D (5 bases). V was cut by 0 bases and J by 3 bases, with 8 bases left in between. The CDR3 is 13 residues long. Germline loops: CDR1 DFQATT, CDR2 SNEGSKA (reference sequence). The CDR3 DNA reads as TGCAGTGCTAGAGATGGCAGGGAAGAGACCCAGTACTTC. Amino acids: CSARDGREETQYF.

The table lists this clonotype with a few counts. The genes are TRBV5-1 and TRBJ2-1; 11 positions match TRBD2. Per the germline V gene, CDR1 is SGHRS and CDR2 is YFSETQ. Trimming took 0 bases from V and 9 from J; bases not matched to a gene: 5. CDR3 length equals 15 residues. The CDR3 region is CASSLVAGGPTEQFF. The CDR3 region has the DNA TGCGCCAGCAGCTTGGTAGCGGGAGGGCCGACTGAGCAGTTCTTC.

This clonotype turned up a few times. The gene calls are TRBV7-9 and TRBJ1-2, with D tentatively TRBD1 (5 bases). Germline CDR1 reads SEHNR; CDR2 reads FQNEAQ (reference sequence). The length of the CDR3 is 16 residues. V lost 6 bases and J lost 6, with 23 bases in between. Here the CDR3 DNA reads TGTGCCAGCAGACCCGTCTGGGGACCAAATATCGATGGCTACACCTTC. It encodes CASRPVWGPNIDGYTF.

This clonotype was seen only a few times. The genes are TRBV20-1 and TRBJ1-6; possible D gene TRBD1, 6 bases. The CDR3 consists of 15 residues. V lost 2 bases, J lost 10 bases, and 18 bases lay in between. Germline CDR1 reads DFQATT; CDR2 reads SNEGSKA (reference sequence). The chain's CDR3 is CSARPPGTGFSPLHF. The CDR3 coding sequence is TGCAGTGCTAGACCCCCGGGTACAGGGTTCTCACCCCTCCACTTT.

The CDR3 sequence is CASSQVQASETQYF. The CDR3 DNA reads as TGTGCCAGCAGCCAAGTGCAGGCGTCGGAGACCCAGTACTTC. The J gene is TRBJ2-5, the V gene TRBV4-2; D gene uncertain. There are 14 residues in the CDR3. Trimming pared 1 base from V and 5 bases from J, leaving 11 bases between. Germline assignment: CDR1 LGHNA and CDR2 YNFKEQ.

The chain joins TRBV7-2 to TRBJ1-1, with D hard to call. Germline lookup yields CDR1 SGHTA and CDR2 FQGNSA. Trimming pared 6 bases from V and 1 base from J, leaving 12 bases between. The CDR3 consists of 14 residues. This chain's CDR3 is CASSQGSANTEAFF. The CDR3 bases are TGTGCCAGCAGTCAAGGGTCTGCGAACACTGAAGCTTTCTTT.

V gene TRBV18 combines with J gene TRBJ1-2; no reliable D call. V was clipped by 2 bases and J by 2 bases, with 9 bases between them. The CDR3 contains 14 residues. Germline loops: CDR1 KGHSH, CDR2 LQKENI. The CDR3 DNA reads TGTGCCAGCTCACCAGCGACAAGAAACTATGGCTACACCTTC. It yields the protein CASSPATRNYGYTF.

The CDR3 sequence is CASSPSGGQSYEQYF. CDR3 bases: TGCGCCAGCAGCCCCTCCGGCGGACAGTCCTACGAGCAGTACTTC. V and J are TRBV4-1 and TRBJ2-7; a weak D match, TRBD1 (6 bases). The CDR3 runs to 15 residues. Per germline, CDR1 MGHRA and CDR2 YSYEKL. The V and J ends lost 4 bases and 1 base respectively, with 14 bases between them.

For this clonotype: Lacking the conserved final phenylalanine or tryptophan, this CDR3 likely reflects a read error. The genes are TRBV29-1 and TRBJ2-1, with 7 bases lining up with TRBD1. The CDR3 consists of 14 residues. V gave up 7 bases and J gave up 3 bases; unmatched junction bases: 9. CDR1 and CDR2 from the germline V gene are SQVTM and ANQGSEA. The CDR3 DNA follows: TGCAGCGGCTCAACCCAGGGGGTCTACAATGAGCAGTTCTCC. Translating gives CSGSTQGVYNEQFS.

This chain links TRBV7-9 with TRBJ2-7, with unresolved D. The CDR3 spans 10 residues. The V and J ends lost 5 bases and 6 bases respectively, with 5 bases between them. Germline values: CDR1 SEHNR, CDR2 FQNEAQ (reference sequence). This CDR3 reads CASSPLEQYF. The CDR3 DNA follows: TGTGCCAGCAGCCCACTCGAGCAGTACTTC.

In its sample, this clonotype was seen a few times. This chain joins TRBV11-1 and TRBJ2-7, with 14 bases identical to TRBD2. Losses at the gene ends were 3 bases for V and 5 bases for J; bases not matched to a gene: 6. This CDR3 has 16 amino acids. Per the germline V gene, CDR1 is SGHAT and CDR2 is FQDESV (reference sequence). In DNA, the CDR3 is TGTGCCAGCAGCTTCTTGACTAGCGGGGGGGCCGACGAGCAGTACTTC. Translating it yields CASSFLTSGGADEQYF.

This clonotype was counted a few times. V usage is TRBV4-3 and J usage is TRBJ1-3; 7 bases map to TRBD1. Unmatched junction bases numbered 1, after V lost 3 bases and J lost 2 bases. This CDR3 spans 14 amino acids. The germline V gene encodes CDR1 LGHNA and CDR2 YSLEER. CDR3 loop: CASSHTGAGNTIYF. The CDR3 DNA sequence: TGCGCCAGCAGCCATACAGGGGCTGGAAACACCATATATTTT.

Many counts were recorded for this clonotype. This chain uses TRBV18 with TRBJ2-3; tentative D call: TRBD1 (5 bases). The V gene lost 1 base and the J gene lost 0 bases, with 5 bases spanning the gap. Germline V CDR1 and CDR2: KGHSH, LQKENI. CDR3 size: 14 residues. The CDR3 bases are TGTGCCAGCTCACCACGACAGAGCACAGATACGCAGTATTTT. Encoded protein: CASSPRQSTDTQYF.

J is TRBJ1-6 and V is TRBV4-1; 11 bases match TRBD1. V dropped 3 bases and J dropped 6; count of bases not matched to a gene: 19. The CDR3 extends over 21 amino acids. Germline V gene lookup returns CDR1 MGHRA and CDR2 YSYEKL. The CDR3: CASSHRKSRTGGLLGNSPLHF. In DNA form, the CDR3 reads TGCGCCAGCAGCCATCGTAAAAGTCGGACAGGGGGCTTGCTTGGTAATTCACCCCTCCACTTT.

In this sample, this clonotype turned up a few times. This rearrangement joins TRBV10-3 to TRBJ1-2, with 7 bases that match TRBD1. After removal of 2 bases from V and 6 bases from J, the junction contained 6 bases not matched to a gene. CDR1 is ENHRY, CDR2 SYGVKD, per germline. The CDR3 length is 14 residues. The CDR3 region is CAISETQGIDGYTF. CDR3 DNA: TGTGCCATCAGTGAGACACAGGGGATCGATGGCTACACCTTC.

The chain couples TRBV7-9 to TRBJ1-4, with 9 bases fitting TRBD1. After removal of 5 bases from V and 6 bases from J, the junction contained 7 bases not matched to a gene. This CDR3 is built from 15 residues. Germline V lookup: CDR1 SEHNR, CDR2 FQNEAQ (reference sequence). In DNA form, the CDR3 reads TGTGCCAGCAGCCCTGGACAGGGGATTGATGAAAAACTGTTTTTT. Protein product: CASSPGQGIDEKLFF.

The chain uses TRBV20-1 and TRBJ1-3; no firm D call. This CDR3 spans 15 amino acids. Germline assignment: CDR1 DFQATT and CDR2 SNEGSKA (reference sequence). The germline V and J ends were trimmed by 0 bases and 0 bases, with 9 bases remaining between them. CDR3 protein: CSARDSRVSGNTIYF. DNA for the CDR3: TGCAGTGCTAGAGACAGTCGGGTCTCTGGAAACACCATATATTTT.

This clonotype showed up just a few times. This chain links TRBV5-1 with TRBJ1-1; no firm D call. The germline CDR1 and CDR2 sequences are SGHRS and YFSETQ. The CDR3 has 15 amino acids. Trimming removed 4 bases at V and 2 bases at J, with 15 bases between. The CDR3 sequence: CASSSASGPNTEAFF. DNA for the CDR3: TGCGCCAGCAGCAGTGCGTCAGGTCCCAACACTGAAGCTTTCTTT.

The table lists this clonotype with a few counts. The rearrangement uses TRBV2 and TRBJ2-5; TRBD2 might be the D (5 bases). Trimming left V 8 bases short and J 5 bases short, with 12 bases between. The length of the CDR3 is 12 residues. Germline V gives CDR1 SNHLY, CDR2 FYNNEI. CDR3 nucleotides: TGTGCCAGCCCGGCGGGTGGTGAGACCCAGTACTTC. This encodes CASPAGGETQYF.